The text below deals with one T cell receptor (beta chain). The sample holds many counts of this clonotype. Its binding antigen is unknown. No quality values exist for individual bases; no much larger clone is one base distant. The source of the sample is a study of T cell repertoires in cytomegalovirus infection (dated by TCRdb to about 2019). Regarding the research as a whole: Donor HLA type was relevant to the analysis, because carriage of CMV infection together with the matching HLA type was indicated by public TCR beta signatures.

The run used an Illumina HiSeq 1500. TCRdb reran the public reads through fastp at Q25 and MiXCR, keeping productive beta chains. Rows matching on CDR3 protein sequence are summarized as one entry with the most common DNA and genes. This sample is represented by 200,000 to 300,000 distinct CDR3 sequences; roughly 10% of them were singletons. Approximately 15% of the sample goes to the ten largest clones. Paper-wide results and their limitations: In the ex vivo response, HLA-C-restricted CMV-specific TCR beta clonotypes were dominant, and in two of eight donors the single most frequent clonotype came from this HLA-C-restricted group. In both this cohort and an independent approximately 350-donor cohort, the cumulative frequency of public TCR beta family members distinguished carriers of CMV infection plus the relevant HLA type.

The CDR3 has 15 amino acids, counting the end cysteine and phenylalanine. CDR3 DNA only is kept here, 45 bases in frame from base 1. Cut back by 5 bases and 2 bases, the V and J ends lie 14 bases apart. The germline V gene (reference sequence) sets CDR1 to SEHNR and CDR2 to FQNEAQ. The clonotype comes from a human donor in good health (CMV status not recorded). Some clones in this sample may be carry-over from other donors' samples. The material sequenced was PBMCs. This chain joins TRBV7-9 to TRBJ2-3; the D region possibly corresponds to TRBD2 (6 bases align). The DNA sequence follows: TGTGCCAGCAGCCTGGGCGGGGTATTCACAGATACGCAGTATTTT. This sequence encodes CASSLGGVFTDTQYF. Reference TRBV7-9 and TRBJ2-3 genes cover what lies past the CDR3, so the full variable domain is DTGVSQNPRHKITKRGQNVTFRCDPISEHNRLYWYRQTLGQGPEFLTYFQNEAQLEKSRLLSDRFSAERPKGSFSTLEIQRTEQGDSAMYLCASSLGGVFTDTQYFGPGTRLTVL.